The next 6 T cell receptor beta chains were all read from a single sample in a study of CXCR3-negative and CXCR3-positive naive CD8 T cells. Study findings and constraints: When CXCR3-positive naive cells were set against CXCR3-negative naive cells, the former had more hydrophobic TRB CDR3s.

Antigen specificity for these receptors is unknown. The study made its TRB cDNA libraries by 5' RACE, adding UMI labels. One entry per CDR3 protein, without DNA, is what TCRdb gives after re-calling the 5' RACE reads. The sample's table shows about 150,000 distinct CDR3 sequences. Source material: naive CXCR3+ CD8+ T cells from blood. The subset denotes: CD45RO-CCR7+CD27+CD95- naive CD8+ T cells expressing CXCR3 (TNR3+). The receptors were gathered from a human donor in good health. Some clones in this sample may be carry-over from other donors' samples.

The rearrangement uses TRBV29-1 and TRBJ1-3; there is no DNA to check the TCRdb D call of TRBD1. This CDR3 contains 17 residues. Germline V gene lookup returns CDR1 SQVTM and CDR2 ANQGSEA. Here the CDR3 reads CSVEDLGGTGSGNTIYF. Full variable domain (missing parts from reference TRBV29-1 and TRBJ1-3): SAVISQKPSRDICQRGTSLTIQCQVDSQVTMMFWYRQQPGQSLTLIATANQGSEATYESGFVIDKFPISRPNLTFSTLTVSNMSPEDSSIYLCSVEDLGGTGSGNTIYFGEGSWLTVV.

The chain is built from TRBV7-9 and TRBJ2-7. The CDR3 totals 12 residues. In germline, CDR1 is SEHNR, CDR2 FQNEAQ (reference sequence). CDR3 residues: CASSLNYYEQYF. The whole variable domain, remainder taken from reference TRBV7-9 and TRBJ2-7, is DTGVSQNPRHKITKRGQNVTFRCDPISEHNRLYWYRQTLGQGPEFLTYFQNEAQLEKSRLLSDRFSAERPKGSFSTLEIQRTEQGDSAMYLCASSLNYYEQYFGPGTRLTVT.

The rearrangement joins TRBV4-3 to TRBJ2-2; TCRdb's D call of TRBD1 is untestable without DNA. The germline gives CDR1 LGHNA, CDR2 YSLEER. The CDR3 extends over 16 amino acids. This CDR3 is CASSQAGTSNTGELFF.

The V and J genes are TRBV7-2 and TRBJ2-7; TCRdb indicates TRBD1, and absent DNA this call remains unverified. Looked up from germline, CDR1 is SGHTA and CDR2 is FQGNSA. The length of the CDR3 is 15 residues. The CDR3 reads CASSLAASGGLEQYF.

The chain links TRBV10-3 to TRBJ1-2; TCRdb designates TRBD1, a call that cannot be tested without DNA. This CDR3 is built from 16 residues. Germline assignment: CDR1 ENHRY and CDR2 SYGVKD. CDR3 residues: CAISEPGPGGFYGYTF.

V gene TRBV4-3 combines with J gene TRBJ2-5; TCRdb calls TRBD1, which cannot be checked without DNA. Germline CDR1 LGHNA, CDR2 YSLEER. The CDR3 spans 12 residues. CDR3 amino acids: CASSQSGGTQYF.